This TCR beta chain was recovered during a study of graft-versus-host responses after intestinal transplantation. This CDR3 is built from 15 residues. Germline V gives CDR1 SGHTA, CDR2 FQGTGA. Trimming stripped 2 bases from V and 7 bases from J, with 12 bases between. Sequencing used immunoSEQ multiplex PCR; TCRdb keeps in-frame clones, though not all of them. The sample includes approximately 25,000 clones, approximately 93% of them seen just once. The genes are TRBV7-3 and TRBJ1-6, with no clear D. This specimen consisted of PBMCs, obtained 18 days after transplant. The clonotype comes from a human patient who received an intestinal transplant, so some T cells may come from the graft donor. Here the CDR3 reads CASSLSGPLNSPLHF. CDR3 nucleotides: TGTGCCAGCAGCTTATCTGGACCCTTAAATTCACCCCTCCACTTT.